The present entry profiles one TCR beta chain with its context. This record belongs to a study of OX40 agonist ivuxolimab in advanced cancers. The germline V gene encodes CDR1 MNHNY and CDR2 SVGAGI (reference sequence). With 4 bases clipped from V and 6 bases from J, the junction kept 5 bases outside the gene matches. The CDR3 sequence is 14 residues long. Measured with immunoSEQ multiplex PCR; TCRdb has only the in-frame clones, and not every one. The sample has 85,000 to 95,000 clones, around 90% seen once. Sample: CD4+ or CD8+ T cells sorted from blood, taken in a trial of the OX40 agonist ivuxolimab. This TCR was recovered from an adult with an advanced solid tumor such as melanoma, head and neck, liver or kidney cancer. This chain joins TRBV6-6 and TRBJ1-4, with 7 bases fitting TRBD1. CDR3 coding DNA: TGTGCCAGCAGTTCAGGGGGGCGGTATGAAAAACTGTTTTTT. It encodes CASSSGGRYEKLFF.